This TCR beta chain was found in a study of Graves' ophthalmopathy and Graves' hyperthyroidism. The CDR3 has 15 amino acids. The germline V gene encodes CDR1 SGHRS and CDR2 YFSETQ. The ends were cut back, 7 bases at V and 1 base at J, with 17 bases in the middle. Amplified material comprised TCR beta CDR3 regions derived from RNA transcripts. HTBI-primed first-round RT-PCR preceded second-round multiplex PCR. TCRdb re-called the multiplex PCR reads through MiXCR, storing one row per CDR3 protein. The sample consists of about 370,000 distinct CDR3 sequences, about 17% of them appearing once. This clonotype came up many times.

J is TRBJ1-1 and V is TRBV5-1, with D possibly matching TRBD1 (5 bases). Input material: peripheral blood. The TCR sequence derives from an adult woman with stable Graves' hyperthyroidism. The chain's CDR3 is CASGDPSGWNTEAFF. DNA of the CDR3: TGCGCCAGCGGCGATCCGTCAGGGTGGAACACTGAAGCTTTCTTT.